The clone carrying this T cell receptor (beta chain) was counted between two and nine times. Its antigen remains unidentified. These data come from a study of cytomegalovirus exposure and HLA in healthy donors. Study-level results: Cytomegalovirus association was listed for approximately 150 TCR beta chains. TCR beta V- and J-gene trimming was later associated with a missense DCLRE1C variant.

The PCR ran on 60 Vbeta and 13 Jbeta primers. Here immunoSEQ multiplex PCR was the method, and the copy in TCRdb shows in-frame clones only, minus some. The sample shows 150,000 to 200,000 clones, 79% of them seen only once. With 3 bases clipped from V and 5 bases from J, the junction kept 13 bases outside the gene matches. Germline lookup yields CDR1 SGHRS and CDR2 YFSETQ. This CDR3 comprises 16 residues. The chain is built from TRBV5-1 and TRBJ1-1; 7 bases agree with TRBD1. Sequenced: PBMCs. The sequence derives from a woman aged 50 to 60 in good health and CMV-seronegative. Here the CDR3 DNA reads TGCGCCAGCAGCTCCCCCGACAGGGCCAAAGGGACTGAAGCTTTCTTT. The encoded protein is CASSSPDRAKGTEAFF.